The sequence of this TCR beta chain was determined in a study of shared clonotypes between healthy human individuals. Study-level findings and limits: Relative to clonotypes present in all four donors, those not shared had lower generation probabilities. With a few donors compared, around 4.7% of naive CD4 clonotypes were shared. Sample collection involved blood only; tissue repertoires are likely different.

On this clone: What it recognizes is unknown.

Deep-level running was used for the assay. Here immunoSEQ multiplex PCR was the method, and the copy in TCRdb shows in-frame clones only, minus some. The table includes roughly 2 million clones, about 94% detected once. The naive CD8 population came from CD45RO-negative cells selected for CCR7, without terminally differentiated effector memory CD45RA+ cells. This CDR3 has 16 residues. CDR1 and CDR2 from the germline V gene are PRHDT and FYEKMQ (reference sequence). Trimming stripped 5 bases from V and 0 bases from J, with 14 bases between. This rearrangement joins TRBV13 to TRBJ2-1; D perhaps matches TRBD2 (6 bases). This receptor was taken from a man between 18 and 29 years old in good health. What was sequenced was naive CD8+ T cells sorted from blood. The chain's CDR3 is CASSPDPTSSYNEQFF. DNA of the CDR3: TGTGCCAGCAGCCCGGACCCGACTAGCTCCTACAATGAGCAGTTCTTC.